This is a list of T cell receptor beta chains from one sample in a study of Ad26.COV2.S vaccination and SARS-CoV-2 variants. Assay: immunoSEQ multiplex PCR; the TCRdb copy retains only in-frame clones and omits some. Among about 180,000 clones listed, about 83% were seen once. The sample consisted of peripheral blood, taken after recovery from COVID-19. These receptors came from a human donor who had recovered from COVID-19. Each CDR3 is given with its conserved first and last residue. The D gene is left open where the match is weak. Expanded clones get a size class; other rows say once, few or many, or leave the size out.

NA	TRBJ1-3	14	TRBV3-1/TRBV3-2	NA	TGTGCCAGCAGCCAAACTAGCTCTGGAAACACCATATATTTT	CASSQTSSGNTIYF
NA	TRBJ2-2	20	TRBV9	NA	TGTGCCAGCAGCGTAGCTGAACACTCCCTGGTTATCCCTTTCACCGGGGAGCTGTTTTTT	CASSVAEHSLVIPFTGELFF
NA	TRBJ2-3	16	TRBV9	NA	TGTGCCAGCAGCGTAGGCGCTAGCGACACGACAGATACGCAGTATTTT	CASSVGASDTTDTQYF
TRBD1	TRBJ1-5	17	TRBV7-9	NA	TGTGCCAGCAGCTCTTCCGGGACAGTATATAGCAATCAGCCCCAGCATTTT	CASSSSGTVYSNQPQHF
TRBD2	TRBJ2-3	13	TRBV7-3	NA	TGTGCCAGTAGCGGGGCTTACACAGATACGCAGTATTTT	CASSGAYTDTQYF
NA	TRBJ2-2	16	TRBV4-2	NA	TGTGCCAGCAGCCAAGAAGTGATCCGGACTACCGGGGAGCTGTTTTTT	CASSQEVIRTTGELFF
TRBD2	TRBJ2-2	11	TRBV6-6	NA	TGTGTTAGCGGGGCAGTCGGGGAGCTGTTTTTT	CVSGAVGELFF
TRBD1	TRBJ2-7	14	TRBV9	NA	TGTGCCAGCAGCGTAGGGGACAGGGTCTACGAGCAGTACTTC	CASSVGDRVYEQYF
TRBD1	TRBJ1-2	13	TRBV7-3	few	TGTGCCAGCAGCGAGACAGGGGTAGAGGGCTACACCTTC	CASSETGVEGYTF
TRBD1	TRBJ1-1	14	TRBV19	once	TGTGCCAGTAGGGGGACAGCCATGAACACTGAAGCTTTCTTT	CASRGTAMNTEAFF
NA	TRBJ1-1	14	TRBV3-1/TRBV3-2	NA	TGTGCCAGCAGCCAGATGACCCGAGGAACTGAAGCTTTCTTT	CASSQMTRGTEAFF
NA	TRBJ1-1	13	TRBV12-3/TRBV12-4	NA	TGTGCCAGCACCCAAGGGATCAGGGGTGAAGCTTTCTTT	CASTQGIRGEAFF
NA	TRBJ2-7	13	TRBV10-3	NA	TGTGCCATCAGTGAAGGCCAGGCCTCCGAGCAGTACTTC	CAISEGQASEQYF
NA	TRBJ2-6	12	TRBV12-3/TRBV12-4	NA	TGTGCCAGCATGATGGGGGCCAACGTCCTGACTTTC	CASMMGANVLTF
NA	TRBJ2-3	16	TRBV7-9	NA	TGTGCCAGCAGCGGACAACTCGTGCGGTACACAGATACGCAGTATTTT	CASSGQLVRYTDTQYF
NA	TRBJ2-1	16	TRBV9	NA	TGTGCCAGCAGCGTCGTCCTGGGTAGGGGGGCCAATGAGCAGTTCTTC	CASSVVLGRGANEQFF
TRBD1	TRBJ2-7	15	TRBV12-5	NA	TGTGCTAGTGGCTCCGCTATTGGACAGGTTTACGAGCAGTACTTC	CASGSAIGQVYEQYF
TRBD2	TRBJ2-1	15	TRBV5-6	NA	TGTGCCAGCAGCTTGAGGCGGGAGATAAGGAATGAGCAGTTCTTC	CASSLRREIRNEQFF
NA	TRBJ2-1	14	TRBV3-1/TRBV3-2	NA	TGTGCCAGCAGCCAAGTCGACAGGAACAATGAGCAGTTCTTC	CASSQVDRNNEQFF
TRBD1	TRBJ1-3	14	TRBV5-8	NA	TGTGCCAGCAGCTTGCGACAGGGGGCAAACACCATATATTTT	CASSLRQGANTIYF
TRBD1	TRBJ2-7	12	TRBV6-5	NA	TGTGCCAGCAGTCGCCGGGACAGTGACCAGTACTTC	CASSRRDSDQYF
TRBD2	TRBJ2-5	15	TRBV19	NA	TGTGCCAGTAGTGAGGTTCTAGCGGGAGAGGAGACCCAGTACTTC	CASSEVLAGEETQYF
TRBD1	TRBJ1-6	11	TRBV5-5	NA	TGTGCCAGCAGCTCGGACAGGGGGCTGTTCTTT	CASSSDRGLFF
NA	TRBJ1-5	13	TRBV12-3/TRBV12-4	once	TGTGCCAGCAGTTTAACCGGCAATCAGCCCCAGCATTTT	CASSLTGNQPQHF
NA	TRBJ2-7	12	TRBV28	NA	TGTGCCAGCAGCCAGAATCCGGGCGAGCAGTACTTC	CASSQNPGEQYF
NA	TRBJ1-4	15	TRBV7-9	NA	TGTGCCAGCAGCTTAACCCCCCAGTTTAATGAAAAACTGTTTTTT	CASSLTPQFNEKLFF
NA	TRBJ1-1	13	TRBV30	NA	TGTGCTTACGACAGACGTCCGAACACTGAAGCTTTCTTT	CAYDRRPNTEAFF
TRBD1	TRBJ1-5	17	TRBV30	NA	TGTGCCTGGAGTAGGGACCGGGACAGCTATAGCAATCAGCCCCAGCATTTT	CAWSRDRDSYSNQPQHF
TRBD2	TRBJ2-3	18	TRBV6-4	NA	TGTGCCCGGATTAGGGGTGAGGGACTAGCGGGATTCTTTGGTACGCAGTATTTT	CARIRGEGLAGFFGTQYF
TRBD1	TRBJ1-5	14	TRBV27	NA	TGTGCCAGCAGTTACCAGGGGGCGAATCAGCCCCAGCATTTT	CASSYQGANQPQHF
TRBD2	TRBJ2-5	14	TRBV10-3	NA	TGTGCCATCAGGGAACTAGCGGGACAAGAGACCCAGTACTTC	CAIRELAGQETQYF
TRBD1	TRBJ1-2	13	TRBV19	NA	TGTGCCAGTCGGGACAGCACAAACTATGGCTACACCTTC	CASRDSTNYGYTF
NA	TRBJ2-7	13	TRBV9	NA	TGTGCCAGCAGCTTCCGGCAGGGCTACGAGCAGTACTTC	CASSFRQGYEQYF
NA	TRBJ2-1	15	TRBV19	NA	TGTGCCAGTAGTATAGAGCGCGGGGTTGGGAATGAGCAGTTCTTC	CASSIERGVGNEQFF
TRBD2	TRBJ2-2	17	TRBV5-4	NA	TGTGCCAGCAGCTTGGCTTTAGCGGGGGGCCGGCACGGGGAGCTGTTTTTT	CASSLALAGGRHGELFF
NA	TRBJ1-5	15	TRBV15	NA	TGTGCCACCAGCAGAGAACAGGCTCCCAATCAGCCCCAGCATTTT	CATSREQAPNQPQHF
TRBD2	TRBJ2-1	13	TRBV29-1	NA	TGCAGCGTCGGGACTAGCGCGTACAATGAGCAGTTCTTC	CSVGTSAYNEQFF
NA	TRBJ2-2	14	TRBV5-6	once	TGTGCCAGCAGCTTAAGGCGGGGCACCGGGGAGCTGTTTTTT	CASSLRRGTGELFF